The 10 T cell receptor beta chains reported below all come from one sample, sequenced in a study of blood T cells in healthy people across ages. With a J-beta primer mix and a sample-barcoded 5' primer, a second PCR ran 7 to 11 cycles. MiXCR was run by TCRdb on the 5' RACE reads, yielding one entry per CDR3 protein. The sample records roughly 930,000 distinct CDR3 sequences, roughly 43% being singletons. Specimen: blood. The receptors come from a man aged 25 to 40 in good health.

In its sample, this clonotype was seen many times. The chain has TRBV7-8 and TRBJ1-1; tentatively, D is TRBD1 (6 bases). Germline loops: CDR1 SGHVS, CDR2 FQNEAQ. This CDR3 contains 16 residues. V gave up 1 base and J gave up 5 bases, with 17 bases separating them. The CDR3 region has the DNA TGTGCCAGCAGCTTAGGGATTTTCGGAGGGGGAACTGAAGCTTTCTTT. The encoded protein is CASSLGIFGGGTEAFF.

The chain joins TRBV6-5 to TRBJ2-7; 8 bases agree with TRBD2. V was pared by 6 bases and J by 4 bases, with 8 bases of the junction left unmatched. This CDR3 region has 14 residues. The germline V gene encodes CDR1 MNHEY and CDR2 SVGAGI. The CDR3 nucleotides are TGTGCCAGCAGACAAGGACTAGCACGATACGAGCAGTACTTC. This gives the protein CASRQGLARYEQYF.

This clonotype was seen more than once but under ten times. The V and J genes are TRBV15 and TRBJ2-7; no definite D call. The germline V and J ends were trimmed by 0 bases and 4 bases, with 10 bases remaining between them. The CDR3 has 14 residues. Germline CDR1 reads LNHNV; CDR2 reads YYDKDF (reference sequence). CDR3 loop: CATSRDHQNYEQYF. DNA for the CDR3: TGTGCCACCAGCAGAGATCACCAGAATTACGAGCAGTACTTC.

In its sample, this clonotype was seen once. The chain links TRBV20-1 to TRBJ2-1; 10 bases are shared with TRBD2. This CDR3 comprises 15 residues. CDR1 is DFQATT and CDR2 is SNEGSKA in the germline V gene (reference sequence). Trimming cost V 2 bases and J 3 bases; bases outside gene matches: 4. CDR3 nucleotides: TGCAGTGCTAGACTGGCTAGCGGGAGCTACAATGAGCAGTTCTTC. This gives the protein CSARLASGSYNEQFF.

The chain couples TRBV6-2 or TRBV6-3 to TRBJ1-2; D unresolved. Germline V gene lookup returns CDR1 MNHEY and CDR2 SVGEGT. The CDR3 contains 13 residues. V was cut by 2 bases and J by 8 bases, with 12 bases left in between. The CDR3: CASSYAPERGYTF. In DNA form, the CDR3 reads TGTGCCAGCAGTTACGCCCCCGAAAGGGGCTACACCTTC.

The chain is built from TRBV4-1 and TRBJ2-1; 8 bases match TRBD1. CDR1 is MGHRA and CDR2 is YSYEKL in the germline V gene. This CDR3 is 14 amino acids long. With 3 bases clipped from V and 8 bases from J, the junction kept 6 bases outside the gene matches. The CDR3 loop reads CASSHRTGNDEQFF. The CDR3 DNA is TGCGCCAGCAGCCACCGGACAGGGAACGATGAGCAGTTCTTC.

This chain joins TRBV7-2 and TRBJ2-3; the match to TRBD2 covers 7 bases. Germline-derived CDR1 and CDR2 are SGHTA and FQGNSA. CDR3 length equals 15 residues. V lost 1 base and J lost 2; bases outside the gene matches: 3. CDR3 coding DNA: TGTGCCAGCAGCTTAGATCTAGCGGACACAGATACGCAGTATTTT. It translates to CASSLDLADTDTQYF.

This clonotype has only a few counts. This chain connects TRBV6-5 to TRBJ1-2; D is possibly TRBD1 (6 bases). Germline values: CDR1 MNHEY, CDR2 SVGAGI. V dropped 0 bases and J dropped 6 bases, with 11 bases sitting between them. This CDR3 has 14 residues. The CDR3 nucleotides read TGTGCCAGCAGTTACTCAGCCAGGGGAGATGGCTACACCTTC. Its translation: CASSYSARGDGYTF.

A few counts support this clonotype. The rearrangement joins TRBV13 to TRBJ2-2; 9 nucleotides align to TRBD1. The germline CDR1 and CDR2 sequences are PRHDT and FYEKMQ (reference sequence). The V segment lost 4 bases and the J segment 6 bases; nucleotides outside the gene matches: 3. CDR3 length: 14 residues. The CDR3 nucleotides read TGTGCCAGCAGCTCGGGGACAGGGTCCGGGGAGCTGTTTTTT. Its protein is CASSSGTGSGELFF.

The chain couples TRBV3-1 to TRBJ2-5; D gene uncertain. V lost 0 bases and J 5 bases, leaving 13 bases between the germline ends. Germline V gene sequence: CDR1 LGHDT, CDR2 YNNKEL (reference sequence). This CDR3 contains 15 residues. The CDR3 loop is CASSQDSRLGETQYF. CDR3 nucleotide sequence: TGTGCCAGCAGCCAAGATTCTAGGCTGGGGGAGACCCAGTACTTC.